The 9 T cell receptor beta chains in this list originate from one sample, sequenced in a study of radiotherapy plus CTLA-4 blockade in lung cancer. Clones were sequenced by immunoSEQ multiplex PCR, and TCRdb holds only the in-frame ones, with some missing. The table shows some 34,000 clones, with roughly 72% occurring only once. Sequencing used peripheral blood, obtained from a patient treated with radiotherapy plus ipilimumab. The receptors shown here come from a human donor with non-small cell lung cancer who had stable disease on radiotherapy plus ipilimumab.

V usage is TRBV19 and J usage is TRBJ2-5; D possibly corresponds to TRBD2 (7 bases). There are 15 residues in the CDR3. Germline V CDR1 and CDR2: LNHDA, SQIVND (reference sequence). V dropped 8 bases and J dropped 5 bases, with 21 bases sitting between them. CDR3 bases: TGTGCCAGTTCGCGGGGGCAGACACTGGCGGAGACCCAGTACTTC. This sequence encodes CASSRGQTLAETQYF.

The J gene is TRBJ2-1, the V gene TRBV7-9; D may be TRBD1 (5 bases). Trimming shortened V by 0 bases and J by 13 bases, and 13 bases separated the two germline ends. Germline CDR1 SEHNR, CDR2 FQNEAQ (reference sequence). The CDR3 extends over 13 amino acids. The CDR3 reads CASSLAGAREQFF. CDR3 nucleotides: TGTGCCAGCAGCTTAGCAGGGGCAAGGGAACAGTTCTTC.

The genes are TRBV19 and TRBJ2-1, with D possibly matching TRBD2 (6 bases). Germline V gene lookup returns CDR1 LNHDA and CDR2 SQIVND (reference sequence). This CDR3 contains 15 residues. The V end was cut by 5 bases, the J end by 2 bases, with 13 bases between. The DNA of the CDR3 is TGTGCCAGTAGTGCCATATCGGGGGCCTACAATGAGCAGTTCTTC. It translates to CASSAISGAYNEQFF.

This clone was counted only a few times. This chain uses TRBV11-2 with TRBJ2-6; TRBD1 matches 9 bases. The germline V gene has CDR1 SGHAT and CDR2 FQNNGV. V lost 9 bases to trimming and J lost 0 bases; unmatched junction nucleotides: 6. The CDR3 runs 16 residues. The DNA for the CDR3 is TGTGCCAGTCGGGACAGGGCAAACTCTGGGGCCAACGTCCTGACTTTC. It encodes CASRDRANSGANVLTF.

The genes are TRBV2 and TRBJ1-5; D not certain. The CDR3 totals 15 residues. Trimming took off 8 bases at V and 1 base at J, with 15 bases between the two ends. Germline V lookup: CDR1 SNHLY, CDR2 FYNNEI. The CDR3 reads CASQRETLSNQPQHF. CDR3 bases: TGTGCCAGCCAACGGGAGACCTTGAGCAATCAGCCCCAGCATTTT.

The chain is built from TRBV19 and TRBJ2-5; D might be TRBD2 (6 bases). The CDR3 consists of 15 residues. The ends were cut back, 4 bases at V and 5 bases at J, with 17 bases in the middle. Germline V gene data show CDR1 as LNHDA and CDR2 as SQIVND (reference sequence). The CDR3, as DNA: TGTGCCAGTAGTAACGGCGCTTGGAGGGACGAGACCCAGTACTTC. It encodes CASSNGAWRDETQYF.

This clone showed up many times. J is TRBJ1-2 and V is TRBV4-2, with D possibly TRBD1 on 5 matching bases. Trimming took off 1 base at V and 1 base at J, with 10 bases between the two ends. CDR3 length: 15 residues. Germline V gives CDR1 LGHNA, CDR2 YNFKEQ. This CDR3 reads CASSQVTAFNYGYTF. The CDR3 DNA is TGTGCCAGCAGCCAAGTGACAGCGTTTAACTATGGCTACACCTTC.

V usage is TRBV6-5 and J usage is TRBJ2-7, with 10 bases aligning to TRBD1. The CDR3 is 12 residues long. Germline-derived CDR1 and CDR2 are MNHEY and SVGAGI. Trimming took 10 bases from V and 3 from J; bases not matched to a gene: 3. The CDR3 sequence is CATGQGNYEQYF. DNA for the CDR3: TGTGCCACGGGACAGGGGAACTACGAGCAGTACTTC.

This clone was seen a single time. The gene calls are TRBV6-1 and TRBJ2-4; 7 nucleotides line up with TRBD1. Germline loops: CDR1 MNHNS, CDR2 SASEGT. V was pared by 10 bases and J by 9 bases, with 12 bases of the junction left unmatched. This CDR3 has 13 amino acids. The CDR3 sequence is CATTALGTAIQYF. DNA for the CDR3: TGTGCCACCACGGCCCTCGGGACAGCCATTCAGTACTTC.